This entry lists 21 T cell receptor beta chains sequenced from one sample in a study of human T cells and chemical hapten exposure. TCRdb recomputed calls from the RACE reads with MiXCR, one row per CDR3 protein. Counted here are some 84,000 distinct CDR3 sequences, under 14% occurring once; the ten biggest clones make up about 3.5%. As for time point: patch test 3, about 24 weeks after DPC sensitization. Sample treatment: therapeutic diphenylcyclopropenone sensitization with weekly scalp DPC. The sequencing here drew on whole blood, taken in connection with sensitization to the hapten diphenylcyclopropenone (DPC). The receptor source for this set is a woman between 50 and 59 years old with alopecia areata. Some clones in this sample may be carry-over from other donors' samples.

This clonotype was seen a handful of times. The chain recombines TRBV4-1 with TRBJ2-1; D is uncertain. With 7 bases removed from V and 7 bases from J, the gap between germline ends came to 20 bases. Germline lookup yields CDR1 MGHRA and CDR2 YSYEKL. This CDR3 comprises 15 residues. The CDR3 is CASTPVATGWNEQFF. As DNA, the CDR3 is TGCGCCAGCACCCCTGTTGCTACCGGTTGGAATGAGCAGTTCTTC.

A word on this clonotype: Possible read error: a much larger clone is one base away. The CDR3, as DNA: TGTGCCAGCAGCTCGGAGGGGTTGAGAGCCCCCTACGAGCAGTACTTC. Amino acids: CASSSEGLRAPYEQYF. J is TRBJ2-7 and V is TRBV27, with D possibly TRBD2 on 6 matching bases. Germline V gene sequence: CDR1 MNHEY, CDR2 SMNVEV (reference sequence). Trimming stripped 6 bases from V and 2 bases from J, with 20 bases between. The CDR3 covers 16 residues.

At least ten counts were recorded for this clonotype. The chain links TRBV10-2 to TRBJ2-1; TRBD2 matches 12 bases. Germline lookup yields CDR1 WSHSY and CDR2 SAAADI. The CDR3 extends over 14 amino acids. The CDR3 is CASLAGGPGNEQFF. DNA for the CDR3: TGCGCTTCGCTAGCGGGAGGGCCGGGGAATGAGCAGTTCTTC.

This clonotype appeared a few times. This chain uses TRBV5-1 with TRBJ2-5, with D unresolved. The V gene's germline CDR1 is SGHRS and CDR2 YFSETQ. Trimming took 1 base from V and 2 from J, leaving 12 bases between them. There are 15 residues in the CDR3. CDR3 DNA: TGCGCCAGCAGCTTGTTTCGAAACACTCAAGAGACCCAGTACTTC. Amino acids: CASSLFRNTQETQYF.

This sequence joins TRBV12-3 or TRBV12-4 and TRBJ2-5; 7 bases fit TRBD2. The CDR3 covers 13 residues. V shed 6 bases and J 5 bases; nucleotides not matched to a gene: 6. The CDR3 sequence: CASRRGSLETQYF. In DNA, the CDR3 is TGTGCCAGCAGACGCGGGAGTCTGGAGACCCAGTACTTC.

This rearrangement joins TRBV5-1 to TRBJ2-2, with D unclear. This CDR3 contains 11 residues. Trimming took 6 bases from V and 5 from J, leaving 5 bases between them. The V gene's germline CDR1 is SGHRS and CDR2 YFSETQ. In DNA form, the CDR3 reads TGCGCCAGCATCGGGACCGGGGAGCTGTTTTTT. The encoded protein is CASIGTGELFF.

This clonotype was seen many times. This chain connects TRBV5-1 to TRBJ2-7, with 9 bases aligning to TRBD1. The germline V gene encodes CDR1 SGHRS and CDR2 YFSETQ. The J segment lost 6 bases and the V segment lost 0 bases, leaving 4 bases of the junction unmatched. CDR3 length equals 14 residues. Here the CDR3 DNA reads TGCGCCAGCAGCTTGGTGGACAGGGGTGGCGAGCAGTACTTC. This sequence encodes CASSLVDRGGEQYF.

There are many counts of this clonotype. The J gene is TRBJ2-7, the V gene TRBV20-1; 10 bases line up with TRBD2. The CDR3 is made up of 16 amino acids. Germline V gene sequence: CDR1 DFQATT, CDR2 SNEGSKA (reference sequence). Trimming at V came to 3 bases and at J to 2 bases, leaving 10 bases not matched to a gene. The CDR3 DNA follows: TGCAGTGCTAGTACACAGCGGGAGGGCCTACCCTACGAGCAGTACTTC. Translated: CSASTQREGLPYEQYF.

V and J are TRBV7-9 and TRBJ2-2, with D hard to call. Trimming cost V 0 bases and J 2 bases, with 7 bases left between them. The germline V gene has CDR1 SEHNR and CDR2 FQNEAQ (reference sequence). The CDR3 extends over 15 amino acids. CDR3 in DNA: TGTGCCAGCAGCTTAGCCAGGACCAACACCGGGGAGCTGTTTTTT. As protein: CASSLARTNTGELFF.

This clonotype was picked up a small number of times. The J gene is TRBJ2-1, the V gene TRBV20-1, with 13 bases matching TRBD2. V trimming: 0 bases; J trimming: 9 bases; junction bases outside the gene matches: 14. CDR3 length equals 18 residues. Germline lookup yields CDR1 DFQATT and CDR2 SNEGSKA (reference sequence). This CDR3 is CSARDQRLAGGLDGEQFF. The CDR3 DNA reads TGCAGTGCTAGAGATCAAAGACTAGCGGGGGGCCTCGACGGTGAGCAGTTCTTC.

This clonotype has at least ten counts. As DNA, the CDR3 is TGTGCCAGCAGGGCAGGGCAAGAGACCCAGTACTTC. Its translation: CASRAGQETQYF. The J gene is TRBJ2-5, the V gene TRBV28; maybe TRBD1 (5 bases). This CDR3 spans 12 amino acids. Trimming pared 6 bases from V and 2 bases from J, leaving 7 bases between. Germline V gene sequence: CDR1 MDHEN, CDR2 SYDVKM.

In this sample, this clonotype turned up many times. The V gene is TRBV25-1, the J gene TRBJ2-7, with a tentative D call TRBD2 (6 bases). V lost 10 bases and J 5 bases, leaving 18 bases between the germline ends. This CDR3 is 13 amino acids long. The germline V gene has CDR1 MGHDK and CDR2 SYGVNS. CDR3 loop: CATRGYRRDEQYF. As DNA, the CDR3 is TGTGCCACCCGGGGGTATCGGCGAGACGAGCAGTACTTC.

This clonotype was counted a few times. In DNA form, the CDR3 reads TGCAGTGCTAGAGATTTGGGGTACACAGATACGCAGTATTTT. Protein: CSARDLGYTDTQYF. The chain recombines TRBV20-1 with TRBJ2-3; D not certain. V was clipped by 0 bases and J by 2 bases, with 9 bases between them. This CDR3 contains 14 residues. CDR1 is DFQATT and CDR2 is SNEGSKA in the germline V gene (reference sequence).

As regards this clonotype: A much larger clone differs by one base, so this may be a read error. This chain uses TRBV28 with TRBJ1-4, with TRBD1 matching 9 bases. CDR1 and CDR2 (germline): MDHEN, SYDVKM. After removal of 1 base from V and 5 bases from J, the junction contained 5 bases not matched to a gene. This CDR3 region has 16 residues. Here the CDR3 reads CASSLSIGTGNEKLFF. DNA for the CDR3: TGTGCCAGCAGTTTATCGATCGGGACAGGGAATGAAAAACTGTTTTTT.

This clonotype was found many times. The V gene is TRBV6-2 or TRBV6-3, the J gene TRBJ2-7; 8 positions agree with TRBD1. Germline CDR1 and CDR2: MNHEY and SVGEGT. This CDR3 region has 15 residues. The V and J ends lost 0 bases and 2 bases, in that order; junction bases with no gene match: 3. DNA for the CDR3: TGTGCCAGCAGTTACTCGACAGGGGTTCCCTACGAGCAGTACTTC. Amino acids: CASSYSTGVPYEQYF.

The chain employs TRBV28 and TRBJ1-1; D gene ambiguous. V lost 3 bases and J 5 bases, leaving 4 bases between the germline ends. CDR1 and CDR2 (germline): MDHEN, SYDVKM. The CDR3 loop spans 11 amino acids. CDR3 sequence reads: CASSLWTEAFF. CDR3 nucleotides: TGTGCCAGCAGTTTGTGGACTGAAGCTTTCTTT.

The table lists this clonotype with a few counts. The rearrangement uses TRBV20-1 and TRBJ2-5; 9 positions match TRBD1. V lost 5 bases, J lost 4 bases, and 8 bases stayed unmatched. The CDR3 covers 14 residues. Germline assignment: CDR1 DFQATT and CDR2 SNEGSKA (reference sequence). DNA for the CDR3: TGCAGTGCTCACGGGACAGGGAGGGTAGAGACCCAGTACTTC. Protein product: CSAHGTGRVETQYF.

This clonotype was seen ten or more times. The V call is TRBV6-6, the J call TRBJ2-1; TRBD2 might be the D (6 bases). The CDR3 has 14 amino acids. The germline V gene has CDR1 MNHNY and CDR2 SVGAGI (reference sequence). V was trimmed by 7 bases and J by 4 bases, leaving 14 bases between them. CDR3 residues: CASTGGLGYNEQFF. The CDR3, as DNA: TGTGCCAGCACCGGGGGATTGGGGTACAATGAGCAGTTCTTC.

The genes are TRBV13 and TRBJ2-1; 15 bases fit TRBD2. This CDR3 is built from 17 residues. In germline, CDR1 is PRHDT, CDR2 FYEKMQ (reference sequence). Trimming took 5 bases from V and 5 from J; bases not matched to a gene: 7. The CDR3, as DNA: TGTGCCAGCAGCCCCTCCGGGACTAGCGGGAGGCACAATGAGCAGTTCTTC. Translation: CASSPSGTSGRHNEQFF.

V is TRBV6-1 and J is TRBJ2-7, with 7 bases matching TRBD2. The germline V gene encodes CDR1 MNHNS and CDR2 SASEGT. The CDR3 totals 14 residues. The V and J ends lost 6 bases and 2 bases, in that order; junction bases with no gene match: 7. CDR3 residues: CASRLLAFPYEQYF. The CDR3 coding sequence is TGTGCCAGCAGGCTACTAGCGTTCCCCTACGAGCAGTACTTC.

This clonotype was detected ten times or more. V gene TRBV20-1 combines with J gene TRBJ2-7; 7 bases map to TRBD2. The length of the CDR3 is 14 residues. Germline trimming cut 6 bases from V and 2 bases from J; bases unmatched to any gene: 10. Looked up from germline, CDR1 is DFQATT and CDR2 is SNEGSKA (reference sequence). The CDR3 DNA sequence: TGCAGTGCGGGCGGGACGGGAGGAGCCTACGAGCAGTACTTC. Translating it yields CSAGGTGGAYEQYF.